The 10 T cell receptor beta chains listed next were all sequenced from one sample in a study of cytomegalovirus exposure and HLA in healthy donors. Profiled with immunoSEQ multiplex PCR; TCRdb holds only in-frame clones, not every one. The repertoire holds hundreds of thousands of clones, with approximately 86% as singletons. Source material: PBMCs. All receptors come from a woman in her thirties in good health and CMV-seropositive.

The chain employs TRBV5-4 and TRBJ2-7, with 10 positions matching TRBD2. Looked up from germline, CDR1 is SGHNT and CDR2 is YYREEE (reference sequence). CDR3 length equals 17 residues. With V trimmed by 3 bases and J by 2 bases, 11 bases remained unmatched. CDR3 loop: CASSSGGAGGPAYEQYF. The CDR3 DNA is TGTGCCAGCAGCTCCGGTGGAGCGGGAGGGCCGGCCTACGAGCAGTACTTC.

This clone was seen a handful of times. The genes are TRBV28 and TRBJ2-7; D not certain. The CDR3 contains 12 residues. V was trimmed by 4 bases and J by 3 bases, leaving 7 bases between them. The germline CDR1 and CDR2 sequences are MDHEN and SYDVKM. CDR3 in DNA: TGTGCCAGCAGTTCCGTCTTCTACGAGCAGTACTTC. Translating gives CASSSVFYEQYF.

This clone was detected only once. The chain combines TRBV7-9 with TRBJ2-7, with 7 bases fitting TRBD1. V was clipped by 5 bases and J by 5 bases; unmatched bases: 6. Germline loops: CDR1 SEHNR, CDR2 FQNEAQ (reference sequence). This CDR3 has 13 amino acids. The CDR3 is CASSITGVDEQYF. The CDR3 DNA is TGTGCCAGCAGCATTACAGGGGTGGACGAGCAGTACTTC. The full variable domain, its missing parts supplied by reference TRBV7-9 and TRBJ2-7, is DTGVSQNPRHKITKRGQNVTFRCDPISEHNRLYWYRQTLGQGPEFLTYFQNEAQLEKSRLLSDRFSAERPKGSFSTLEIQRTEQGDSAMYLCASSITGVDEQYFGPGTRLTVT.

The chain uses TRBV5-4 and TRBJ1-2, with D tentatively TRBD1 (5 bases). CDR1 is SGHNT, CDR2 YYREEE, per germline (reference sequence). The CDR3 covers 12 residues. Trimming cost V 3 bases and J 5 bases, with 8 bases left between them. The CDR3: CASSSTVYGYTF. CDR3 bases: TGTGCCAGCAGCTCGACAGTTTATGGCTACACCTTC.

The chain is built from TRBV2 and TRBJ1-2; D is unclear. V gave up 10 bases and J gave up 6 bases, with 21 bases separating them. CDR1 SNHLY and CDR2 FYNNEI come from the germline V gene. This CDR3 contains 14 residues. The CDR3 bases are TGTGCCACCCAGGAAGTCTCCGTATCGGATGGCTACACCTTC. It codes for CATQEVSVSDGYTF. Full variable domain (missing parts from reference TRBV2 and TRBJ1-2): EPEVTQTPSHQVTQMGQEVILRCVPISNHLYFYWYRQILGQKVEFLVSFYNNEISEKSEIFDDQFSVERPDGSNFTLKIRSTKLEDSAMYFCATQEVSVSDGYTFGSGTRLTVV.

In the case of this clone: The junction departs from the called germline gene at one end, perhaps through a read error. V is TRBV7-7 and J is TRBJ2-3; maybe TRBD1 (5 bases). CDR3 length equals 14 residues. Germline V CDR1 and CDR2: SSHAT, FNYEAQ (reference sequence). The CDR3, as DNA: TGTGCTAGCAGCCAGGGCCTACACACAGATACGCAGTATTTT. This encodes CASSQGLHTDTQYF.

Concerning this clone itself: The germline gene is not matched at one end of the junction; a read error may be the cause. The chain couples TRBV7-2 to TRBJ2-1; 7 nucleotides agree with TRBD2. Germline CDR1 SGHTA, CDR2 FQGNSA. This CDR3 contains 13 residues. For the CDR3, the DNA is TGTGCCAGCAGCCCACACCGGAGCGGGACCCAGGTCTTC. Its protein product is CASSPHRSGTQVF. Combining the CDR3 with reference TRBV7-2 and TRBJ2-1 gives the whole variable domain GAGVSQSPSNKVTEKGKDVELRCDPISGHTALYWYRQSLGQGLEFLIYFQGNSAPDKSGLPSDRFSAERTGGSVSTLTIQRTQQEDSAVYLCASSPHRSGTQVFGPGTRLTVL.

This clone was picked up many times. This CDR3 reads CASSPGGRMNTEAFF. The CDR3 DNA reads TGTGCCAGCAGTCCCGGTGGCAGGATGAACACTGAAGCTTTCTTT. The genes are TRBV28 and TRBJ1-1; D unclear. Trimming stripped 5 bases from V and 0 bases from J, with 13 bases between. Germline V gene sequence: CDR1 MDHEN, CDR2 SYDVKM. The CDR3 spans 15 residues.

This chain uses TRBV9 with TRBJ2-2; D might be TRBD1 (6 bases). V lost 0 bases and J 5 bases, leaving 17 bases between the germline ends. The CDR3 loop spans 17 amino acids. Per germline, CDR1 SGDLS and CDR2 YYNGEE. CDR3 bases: TGTGCCAGCAGCGTAGGTGGGGACATACGCTATACCGGGGAGCTGTTTTTT. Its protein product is CASSVGGDIRYTGELFF.

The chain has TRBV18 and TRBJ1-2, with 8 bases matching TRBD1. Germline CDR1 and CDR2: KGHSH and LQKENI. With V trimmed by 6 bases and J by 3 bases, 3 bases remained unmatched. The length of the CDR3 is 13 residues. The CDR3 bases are TGTGCCAGCTCCCAGGGACAGGACTATGGCTACACCTTC. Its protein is CASSQGQDYGYTF.